What follows are 21 T cell receptor beta chains derived from one specimen sequenced in a study of T cell repertoires in cytomegalovirus infection. These receptors lack a known antigen. TCRdb re-called the reads through MiXCR, storing one row per CDR3 protein. The sample contains some 480,000 distinct CDR3 sequences, roughly 34% of which appear only once. Sequenced here: cultured PBMCs, sampled from culture after CMV antigen stimulation. All receptors come from a human donor in good health (CMV status not recorded). Some clones in this sample may be carry-over from other donors' samples.

This clonotype was seen only a few times. V gene TRBV12-3 or TRBV12-4 combines with J gene TRBJ2-2; TRBD2 agrees at 7 bases. Trimming took 7 bases from V and 0 from J; bases not matched to a gene: 8. The CDR3 totals 16 residues. The CDR3: CASIWASGANTGELFF. CDR3 DNA: TGTGCCAGCATCTGGGCTAGCGGTGCGAACACCGGGGAGCTGTTTTTT.

This clonotype was observed at least ten times. The CDR3: CASSFSRGDTEAFF. DNA of the CDR3: TGTGCCAGCAGCTTCTCCAGGGGCGACACTGAAGCTTTCTTT. This chain connects TRBV7-2 to TRBJ1-1, with a possible D match to TRBD1 (6 bases). The length of the CDR3 is 14 residues. Per the germline V gene, CDR1 is SGHTA and CDR2 is FQGNSA. V lost 3 bases and J lost 3, with 11 bases in between.

This chain joins TRBV28 and TRBJ1-1; D may be TRBD1 (5 bases). The V gene lost 0 bases and the J gene lost 4 bases, with 12 bases spanning the gap. The CDR3 contains 15 residues. Germline CDR1 is MDHEN and CDR2 is SYDVKM. DNA of the CDR3: TGTGCCAGCAGTTTATGGGGCGTCGGGACCACTGAAGCTTTCTTT. Its protein is CASSLWGVGTTEAFF.

This clonotype was counted between two and nine times. The J gene is TRBJ2-1, the V gene TRBV6-2 or TRBV6-3; the D gene is possibly TRBD2 (6 bases). The germline V gene encodes CDR1 MNHEY and CDR2 SVGEGT. This CDR3 spans 14 amino acids. V was shortened by 6 bases and J by 12 bases, with 21 bases between the two germline ends. The CDR3 sequence is CASRLQAGGTPQFF. As DNA, the CDR3 is TGTGCCAGCAGACTTCAGGCCGGGGGTACACCGCAGTTCTTC.

The rearrangement links TRBV4-1 to TRBJ1-2; 7 positions match TRBD1. Germline V gene sequence: CDR1 MGHRA, CDR2 YSYEKL. The CDR3 contains 14 residues. V lost 5 bases, J lost 5 bases, and 8 bases stayed unmatched. CDR3 in amino acids: CASSSLDRNYGYTF. In nucleotides, the CDR3 is TGCGCCAGCAGCTCCTTGGACAGGAATTATGGCTACACCTTC.

This clonotype was detected only a few times. The chain employs TRBV29-1 and TRBJ2-3, with 9 bases that match TRBD2. The CDR3 contains 13 residues. CDR1 and CDR2 (germline): SQVTM, ANQGSEA. Losses at the gene ends were 8 bases for V and 5 bases for J; bases not matched to a gene: 8. The CDR3 loop reads CSSEREAGDTQYF. The CDR3 bases are TGCAGCTCCGAGCGGGAGGCGGGAGATACGCAGTATTTT.

There are a few counts of this clonotype. The chain has TRBV20-1 and TRBJ1-4; tentative D call: TRBD1 (6 bases). V gave up 5 bases and J gave up 0 bases, with 10 bases separating them. This CDR3 comprises 14 residues. Germline V lookup: CDR1 DFQATT, CDR2 SNEGSKA (reference sequence). The CDR3 loop is CSALRGSTNEKLFF. For the CDR3, the DNA is TGCAGTGCTCTCAGGGGTTCAACTAATGAAAAACTGTTTTTT.

This clonotype was recorded at least ten times. V gene TRBV7-2 combines with J gene TRBJ2-3, with 7 bases matching TRBD2. The CDR3 loop spans 16 amino acids. V lost 4 bases to trimming and J lost 5 bases; unmatched junction nucleotides: 12. CDR1 and CDR2 (germline): SGHTA, FQGNSA. The CDR3 DNA sequence: TGTGCCAGCAGCTCCATAGGGGCGGGAGATAAAGATACGCAGTATTTT. Its protein is CASSSIGAGDKDTQYF.

For the CDR3, the DNA is TGTGCCAGCAGCGTAGGGGATAGCGGGAGCTCCTACAATGAGCAGTTCTTC. Protein sequence: CASSVGDSGSSYNEQFF. The rearrangement links TRBV9 to TRBJ2-1; TRBD2 aligns across 9 bases. With 0 bases clipped from V and 0 bases from J, the junction kept 4 bases outside the gene matches. Germline V gene data show CDR1 as SGDLS and CDR2 as YYNGEE. The CDR3 consists of 17 residues. Drawing the rest from reference TRBV9 and TRBJ2-1, the complete variable domain is DSGVTQTPKHLITATGQRVTLRCSPRSGDLSVYWYQQSLDQGLQFLIQYYNGEERAKGNILERFSAQQFPDLHSELNLSSLELGDSALYFCASSVGDSGSSYNEQFFGPGTRLTVL.

The chain joins TRBV25-1 to TRBJ1-2, with 9 bases identical to TRBD1. The CDR3 covers 14 residues. The junction had 6 bases not matched to a gene; V was cut back by 6 bases and J by 4 bases. Germline V gives CDR1 MGHDK, CDR2 SYGVNS. CDR3 amino acids: CASRGAGQGYGYTF. In DNA, the CDR3 is TGTGCCAGCAGGGGAGCGGGACAGGGCTATGGCTACACCTTC.

The chain combines TRBV10-3 with TRBJ1-1, with D possibly being TRBD1 (6 bases). Per germline, CDR1 ENHRY and CDR2 SYGVKD. V shed 5 bases and J shed 5 bases, with 15 bases lying between them. The CDR3 consists of 14 residues. CDR3 DNA sequence: TGTGCCATCAGTAGGGACACCGGGGGGACTGAAGCTTTCTTT. Amino acids: CAISRDTGGTEAFF.

This clonotype was picked up a small number of times. The chain couples TRBV6-2 or TRBV6-3 to TRBJ2-2; TRBD2 agrees at 13 bases. Germline V gene lookup returns CDR1 MNHEY and CDR2 SVGEGT. V was clipped by 2 bases and J by 2 bases; unmatched bases: 2. This CDR3 is 17 amino acids long. The chain's CDR3 is CASSYGTSGTNTGELFF. For the CDR3, the DNA is TGTGCCAGCAGTTACGGGACTAGCGGGACTAACACCGGGGAGCTGTTTTTT.

This clonotype was detected only a few times. The rearrangement links TRBV4-1 to TRBJ1-1; a possible D gene is TRBD1 (5 bases). Germline loops: CDR1 MGHRA, CDR2 YSYEKL. CDR3 length: 14 amino acids. Trimming removed 1 base at V and 1 base at J, with 7 bases between. This chain's CDR3 is CASSQADRNTEAFF. The CDR3 nucleotides read TGCGCCAGCAGCCAAGCTGACAGGAACACTGAAGCTTTCTTT.

The chain employs TRBV6-2 or TRBV6-3 and TRBJ2-7; D uncertain. The V gene's germline CDR1 is MNHEY and CDR2 SVGEGT. The ends were cut back, 9 bases at V and 0 bases at J, with 3 bases in the middle. This CDR3 has 10 residues. The CDR3 nucleotides are TGTGCCAGTGTCTCCTACGAGCAGTACGTC. Translated, it gives CASVSYEQYV.

This chain joins TRBV6-2 or TRBV6-3 and TRBJ2-5; 11 bases fit TRBD2. The ends lost 2 bases at V and 5 bases at J; junction bases unmatched: 4. Per the germline V gene, CDR1 is MNHEY and CDR2 is SVGEGT. The CDR3 loop spans 15 amino acids. The CDR3 DNA sequence: TGTGCCAGCAGTTACCCGGCTAGCGGGAGGGAGACCCAGTACTTC. Protein product: CASSYPASGRETQYF.

The genes are TRBV14 and TRBJ1-1, with a weak D call TRBD1 (5 bases). The germline V gene has CDR1 SGHDN and CDR2 FVKESK. Trimming took 4 bases from V and 7 from J, leaving 13 bases between them. The CDR3 has 13 residues. Here the CDR3 reads CASSPLGGVEAFF. CDR3 nucleotide sequence: TGTGCCAGCAGCCCACTTGGGGGGGTTGAAGCTTTCTTT.

The chain employs TRBV6-2 or TRBV6-3 and TRBJ2-7; maybe TRBD1 (6 bases). Trimming stripped 7 bases from V and 6 bases from J, with 16 bases between. In germline, CDR1 is MNHEY, CDR2 SVGEGT. This CDR3 spans 13 amino acids. The CDR3 is CASTEAGVSEQYV. CDR3 sequence (DNA): TGTGCCAGCACCGAGGCAGGGGTCAGCGAGCAGTACGTC.

The table lists this clonotype with a few counts. The rearrangement links TRBV11-2 to TRBJ2-1, with 7 bases identical to TRBD2. The CDR3 runs to 16 residues. J gave up 4 bases and V 1 base, and 7 bases lay outside the gene matches. Germline-derived CDR1 and CDR2 are SGHAT and FQNNGV. CDR3 loop: CASSLGGGGLYNEQFF. The DNA of the CDR3 is TGTGCCAGCAGCTTAGGGGGGGGAGGGCTATACAATGAGCAGTTCTTC.

The rearrangement joins TRBV12-3 or TRBV12-4 to TRBJ1-3, with unresolved D. V lost 6 bases and J lost 0, with 12 bases in between. The CDR3 is made up of 15 amino acids. CDR3 DNA sequence: TGTGCCAGCAGCTCCAGACGGAGCTCTGGAAACACCATATATTTT. Translated: CASSSRRSSGNTIYF.

V gene TRBV7-2 combines with J gene TRBJ2-4; D not resolved. Germline V gives CDR1 SGHTA, CDR2 FQGNSA. CDR3 length equals 13 residues. Trimming left V 5 bases short and J 8 bases short, with 13 bases between. CDR3 in DNA: TGTGCCAGCAGCACTTCCCTCCGAGACATTCAGTACTTC. Residues: CASSTSLRDIQYF.

The chain couples TRBV29-1 to TRBJ2-7, with 10 bases matching TRBD1. CDR1 and CDR2 from the germline V gene are SQVTM and ANQGSEA. The CDR3 runs to 14 residues. After removal of 3 bases from V and 5 bases from J, the junction contained 7 bases not matched to a gene. The CDR3 coding sequence is TGCAGCGTTGATGGGGGACAGGGGAAACACGAGCAGTACGTC. It specifies CSVDGGQGKHEQYV.